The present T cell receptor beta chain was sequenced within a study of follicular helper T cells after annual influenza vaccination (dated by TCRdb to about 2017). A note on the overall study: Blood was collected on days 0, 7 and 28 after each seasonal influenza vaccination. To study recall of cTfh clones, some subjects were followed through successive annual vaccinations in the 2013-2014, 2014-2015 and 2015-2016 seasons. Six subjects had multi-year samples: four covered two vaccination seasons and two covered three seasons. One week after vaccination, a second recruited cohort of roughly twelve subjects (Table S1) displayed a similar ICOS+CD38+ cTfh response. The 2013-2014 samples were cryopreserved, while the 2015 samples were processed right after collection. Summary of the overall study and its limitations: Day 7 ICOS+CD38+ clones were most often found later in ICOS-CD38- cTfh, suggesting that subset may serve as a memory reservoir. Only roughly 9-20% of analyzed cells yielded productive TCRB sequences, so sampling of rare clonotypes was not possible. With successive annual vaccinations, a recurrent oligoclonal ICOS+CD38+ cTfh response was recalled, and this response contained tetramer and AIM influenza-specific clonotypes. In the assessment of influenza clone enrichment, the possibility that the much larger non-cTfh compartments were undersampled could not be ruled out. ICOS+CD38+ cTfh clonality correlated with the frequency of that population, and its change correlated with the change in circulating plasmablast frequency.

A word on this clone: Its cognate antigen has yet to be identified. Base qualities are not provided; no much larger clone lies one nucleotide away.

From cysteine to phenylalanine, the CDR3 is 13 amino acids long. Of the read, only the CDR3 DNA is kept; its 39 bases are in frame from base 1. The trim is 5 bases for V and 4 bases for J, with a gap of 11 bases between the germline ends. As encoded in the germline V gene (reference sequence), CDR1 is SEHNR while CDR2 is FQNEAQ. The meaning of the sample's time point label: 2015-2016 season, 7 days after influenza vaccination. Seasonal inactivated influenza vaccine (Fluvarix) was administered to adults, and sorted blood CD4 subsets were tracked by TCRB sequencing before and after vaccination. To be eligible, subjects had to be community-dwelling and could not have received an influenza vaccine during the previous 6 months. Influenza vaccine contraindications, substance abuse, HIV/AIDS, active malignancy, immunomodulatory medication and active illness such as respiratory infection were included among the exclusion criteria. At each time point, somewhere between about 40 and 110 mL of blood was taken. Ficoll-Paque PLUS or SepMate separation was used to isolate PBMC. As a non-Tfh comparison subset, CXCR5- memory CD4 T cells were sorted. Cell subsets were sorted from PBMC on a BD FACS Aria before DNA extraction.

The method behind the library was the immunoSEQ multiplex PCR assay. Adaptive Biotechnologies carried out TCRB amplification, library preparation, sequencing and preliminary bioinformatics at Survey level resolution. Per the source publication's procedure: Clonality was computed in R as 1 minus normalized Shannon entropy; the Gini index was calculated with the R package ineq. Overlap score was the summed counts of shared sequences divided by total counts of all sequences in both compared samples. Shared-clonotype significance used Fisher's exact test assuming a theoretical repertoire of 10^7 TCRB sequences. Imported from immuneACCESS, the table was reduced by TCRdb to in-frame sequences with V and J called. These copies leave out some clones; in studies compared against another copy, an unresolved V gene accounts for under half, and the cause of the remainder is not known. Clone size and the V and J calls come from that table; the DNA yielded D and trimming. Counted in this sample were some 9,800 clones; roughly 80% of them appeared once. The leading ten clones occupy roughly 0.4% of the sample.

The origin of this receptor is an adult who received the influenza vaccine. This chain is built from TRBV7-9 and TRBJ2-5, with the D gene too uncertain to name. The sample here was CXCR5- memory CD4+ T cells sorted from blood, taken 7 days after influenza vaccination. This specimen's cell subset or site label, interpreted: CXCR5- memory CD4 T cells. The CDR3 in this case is CASSLHAVETQYF. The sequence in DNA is TGTGCCAGCAGCCTCCACGCGGTAGAGACCCAGTACTTC.